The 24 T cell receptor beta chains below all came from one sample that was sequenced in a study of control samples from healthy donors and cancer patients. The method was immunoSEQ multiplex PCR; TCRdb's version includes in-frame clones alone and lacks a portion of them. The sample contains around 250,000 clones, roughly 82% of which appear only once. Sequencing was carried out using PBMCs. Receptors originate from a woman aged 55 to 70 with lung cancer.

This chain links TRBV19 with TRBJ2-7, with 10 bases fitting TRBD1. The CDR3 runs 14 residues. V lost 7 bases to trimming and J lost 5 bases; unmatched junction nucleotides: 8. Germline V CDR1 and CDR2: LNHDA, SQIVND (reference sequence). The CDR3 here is CASKPRQGAHEQYF. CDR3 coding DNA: TGTGCCAGTAAACCAAGACAGGGGGCCCACGAGCAGTACTTC.

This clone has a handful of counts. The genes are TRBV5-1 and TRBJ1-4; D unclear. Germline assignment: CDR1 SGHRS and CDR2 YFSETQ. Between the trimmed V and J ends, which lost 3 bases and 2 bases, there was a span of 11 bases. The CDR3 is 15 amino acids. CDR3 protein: CASSYGMGTNEKLFF. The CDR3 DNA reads TGCGCCAGCAGCTATGGTATGGGGACTAATGAAAAACTGTTTTTT.

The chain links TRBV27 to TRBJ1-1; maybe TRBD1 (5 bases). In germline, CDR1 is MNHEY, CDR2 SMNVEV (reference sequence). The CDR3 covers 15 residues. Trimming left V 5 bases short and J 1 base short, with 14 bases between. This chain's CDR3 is CASSLRDRTNTEAFF. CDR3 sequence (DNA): TGTGCCAGCAGTCTCCGAGACAGAACGAACACTGAAGCTTTCTTT.

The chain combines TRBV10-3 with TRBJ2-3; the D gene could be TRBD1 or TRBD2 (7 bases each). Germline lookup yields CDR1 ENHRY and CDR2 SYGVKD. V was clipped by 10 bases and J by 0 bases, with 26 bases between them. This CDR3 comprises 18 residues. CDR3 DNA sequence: TGTGCCACGGGTTACCAGGGGGGGAGATCCACTAGCACAGATACGCAGTATTTT. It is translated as CATGYQGGRSTSTDTQYF.

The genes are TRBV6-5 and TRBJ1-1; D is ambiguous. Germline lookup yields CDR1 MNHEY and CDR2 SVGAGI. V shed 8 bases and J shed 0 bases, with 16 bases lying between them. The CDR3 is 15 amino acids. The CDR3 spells CASGLYGAMNTEAFF. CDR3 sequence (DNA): TGTGCCAGCGGTCTCTACGGAGCCATGAACACTGAAGCTTTCTTT.

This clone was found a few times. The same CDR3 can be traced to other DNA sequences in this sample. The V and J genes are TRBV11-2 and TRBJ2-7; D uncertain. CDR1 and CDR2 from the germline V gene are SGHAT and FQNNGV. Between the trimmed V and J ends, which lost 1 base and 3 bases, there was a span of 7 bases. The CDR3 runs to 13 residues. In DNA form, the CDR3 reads TGTGCCAGCAGCTTAGGCTACAGCTACGAGCAGTACTTC. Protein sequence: CASSLGYSYEQYF.

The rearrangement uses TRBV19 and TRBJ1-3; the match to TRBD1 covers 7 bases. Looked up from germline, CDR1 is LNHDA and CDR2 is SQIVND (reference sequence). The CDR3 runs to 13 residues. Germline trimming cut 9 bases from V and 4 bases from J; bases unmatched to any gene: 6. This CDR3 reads CASGQEGGNTIYF. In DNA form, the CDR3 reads TGTGCCAGCGGACAGGAGGGGGGAAACACCATATATTTT.

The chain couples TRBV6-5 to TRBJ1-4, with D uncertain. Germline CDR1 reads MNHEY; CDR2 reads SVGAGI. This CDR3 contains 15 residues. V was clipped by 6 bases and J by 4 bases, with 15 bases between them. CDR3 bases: TGTGCCAGCAGGGTGAGAGGGCTAATTAATGAAAAACTGTTTTTT. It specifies CASRVRGLINEKLFF.

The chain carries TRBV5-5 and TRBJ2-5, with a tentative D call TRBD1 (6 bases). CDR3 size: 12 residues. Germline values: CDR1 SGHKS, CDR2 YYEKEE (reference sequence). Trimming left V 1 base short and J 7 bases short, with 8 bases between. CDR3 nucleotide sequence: TGTGCCAGCAGCTTGCGAGGGGGGACCCAGTACTTC. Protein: CASSLRGGTQYF.

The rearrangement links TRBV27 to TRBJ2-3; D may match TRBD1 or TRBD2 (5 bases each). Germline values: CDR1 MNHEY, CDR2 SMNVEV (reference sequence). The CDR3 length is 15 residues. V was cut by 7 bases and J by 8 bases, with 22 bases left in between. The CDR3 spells CASTRGGAGDGTQYF. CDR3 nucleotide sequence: TGTGCCAGCACTCGAGGTGGGGCCGGGGATGGTACGCAGTATTTT.

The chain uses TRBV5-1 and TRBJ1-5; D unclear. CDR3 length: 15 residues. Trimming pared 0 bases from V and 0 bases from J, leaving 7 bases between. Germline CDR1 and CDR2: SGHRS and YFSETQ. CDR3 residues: CASSLDGNSNQPQHF. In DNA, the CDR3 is TGCGCCAGCAGCTTGGATGGGAATAGCAATCAGCCCCAGCATTTT.

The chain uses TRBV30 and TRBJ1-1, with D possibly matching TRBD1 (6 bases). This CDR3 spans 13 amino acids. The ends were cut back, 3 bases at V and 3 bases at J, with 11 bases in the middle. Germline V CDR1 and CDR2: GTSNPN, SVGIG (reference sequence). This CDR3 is CAWRITGYTEAFF. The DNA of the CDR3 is TGTGCCTGGAGAATAACAGGGTACACTGAAGCTTTCTTT.

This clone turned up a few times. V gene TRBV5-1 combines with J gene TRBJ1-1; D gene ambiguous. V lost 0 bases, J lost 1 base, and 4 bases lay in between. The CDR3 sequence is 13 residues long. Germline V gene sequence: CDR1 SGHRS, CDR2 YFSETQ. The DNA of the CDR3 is TGCGCCAGCAGCTTGGCCGGGAACACTGAAGCTTTCTTT. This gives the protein CASSLAGNTEAFF.

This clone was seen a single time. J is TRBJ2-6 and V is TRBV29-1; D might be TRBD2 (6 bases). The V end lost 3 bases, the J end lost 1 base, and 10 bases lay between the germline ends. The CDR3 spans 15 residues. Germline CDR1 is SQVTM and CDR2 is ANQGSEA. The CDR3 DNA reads TGCAGCGTTGAGGAGGGGCGGTCTGGGGCCAACGTCCTGACTTTC. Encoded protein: CSVEEGRSGANVLTF.

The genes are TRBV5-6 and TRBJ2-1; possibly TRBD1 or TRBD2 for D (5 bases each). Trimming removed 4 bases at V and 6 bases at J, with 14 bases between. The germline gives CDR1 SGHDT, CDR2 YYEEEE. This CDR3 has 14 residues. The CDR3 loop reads CASSGTRGGNEQFF. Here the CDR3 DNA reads TGTGCCAGCAGCGGGACCCGGGGCGGCAATGAGCAGTTCTTC.

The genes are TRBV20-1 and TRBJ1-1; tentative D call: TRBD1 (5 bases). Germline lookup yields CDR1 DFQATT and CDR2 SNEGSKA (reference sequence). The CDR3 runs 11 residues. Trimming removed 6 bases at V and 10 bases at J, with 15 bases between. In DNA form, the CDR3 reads TGCAGTGCCCGGCCTGGGACCCGAGCTTTCTTT. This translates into CSARPGTRAFF.

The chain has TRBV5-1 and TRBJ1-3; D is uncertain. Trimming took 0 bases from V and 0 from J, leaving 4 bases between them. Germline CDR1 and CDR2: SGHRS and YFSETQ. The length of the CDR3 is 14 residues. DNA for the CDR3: TGCGCCAGCAGCTTGGCCTACTCTGGAAACACCATATATTTT. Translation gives CASSLAYSGNTIYF.

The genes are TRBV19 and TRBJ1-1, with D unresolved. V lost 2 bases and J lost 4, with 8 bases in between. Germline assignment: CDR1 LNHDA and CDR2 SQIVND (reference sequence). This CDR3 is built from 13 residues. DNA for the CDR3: TGTGCCAGTAGTATAAACGTCGGCACTGAAGCTTTCTTT. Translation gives CASSINVGTEAFF.

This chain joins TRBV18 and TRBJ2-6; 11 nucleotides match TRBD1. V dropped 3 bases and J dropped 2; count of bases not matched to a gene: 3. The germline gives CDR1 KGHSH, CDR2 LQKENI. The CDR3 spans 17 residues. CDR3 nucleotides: TGTGCCAGCTCACCCCCGGGACAGGGGGCTGGGGCCAACGTCCTGACTTTC. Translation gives CASSPPGQGAGANVLTF.

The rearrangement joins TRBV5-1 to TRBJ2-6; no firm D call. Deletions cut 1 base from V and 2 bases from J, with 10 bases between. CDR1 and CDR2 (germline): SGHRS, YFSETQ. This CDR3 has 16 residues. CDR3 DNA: TGCGCCAGCAGCTTGAATTGGGTCACTGGGGCCAACGTCCTGACTTTC. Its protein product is CASSLNWVTGANVLTF.

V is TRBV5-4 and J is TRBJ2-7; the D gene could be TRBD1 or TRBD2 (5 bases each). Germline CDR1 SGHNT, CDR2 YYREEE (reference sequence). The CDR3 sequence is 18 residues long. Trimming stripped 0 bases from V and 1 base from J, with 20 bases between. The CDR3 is CASSLGPHRDRPSYEQYF. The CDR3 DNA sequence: TGTGCCAGCAGCTTGGGCCCCCACCGGGACCGGCCATCCTACGAGCAGTACTTC.

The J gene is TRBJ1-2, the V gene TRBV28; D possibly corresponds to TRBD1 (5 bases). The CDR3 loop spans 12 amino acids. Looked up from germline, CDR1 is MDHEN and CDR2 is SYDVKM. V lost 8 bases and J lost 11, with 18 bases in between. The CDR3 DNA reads TGTGCCAGCCACGGACTCTCAGGGACGTACACCTTC. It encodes CASHGLSGTYTF.

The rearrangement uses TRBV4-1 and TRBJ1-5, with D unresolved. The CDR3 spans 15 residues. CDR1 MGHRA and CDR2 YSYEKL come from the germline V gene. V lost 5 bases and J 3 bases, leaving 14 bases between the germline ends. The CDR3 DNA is TGCGCCAGCAGCTCAGGACGGAATAACAATCAGCCCCAGCATTTT. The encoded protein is CASSSGRNNNQPQHF.

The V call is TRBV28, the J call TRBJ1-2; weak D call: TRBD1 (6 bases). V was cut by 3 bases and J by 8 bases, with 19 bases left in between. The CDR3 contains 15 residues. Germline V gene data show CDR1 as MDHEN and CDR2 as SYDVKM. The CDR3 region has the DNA TGTGCCAGCAGTTTCAGGACAGTCGTTTTAAAGGGCTACACCTTC. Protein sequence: CASSFRTVVLKGYTF.